The T cell receptor beta chain described here comes from a study of shared clonotypes between healthy human individuals. Unmatched junction bases numbered 10, after V lost 4 bases and J lost 2 bases. The CDR3 is made up of 16 amino acids. Germline CDR1 is SGHTA and CDR2 is FQGNSA. CD45RO-negative, CCR7-positively selected cells formed the naive CD8 fraction, excluding terminally differentiated effector memory CD45RA+ cells. Some clones are missing from TCRdb's copy, which holds only in-frame ones; the method was immunoSEQ multiplex PCR. The repertoire has about 2.1 million clones, more than 85% of them found once; the top ten carry under 2%. This clone was seen only once.

The TCR originated in a man between 18 and 35 years old in good health. Some clones in this sample may be carry-over from other donors' samples. The specimen was naive CD8+ T cells from PBMCs. The chain links TRBV7-2 to TRBJ1-1, with 7 positions matching TRBD1. CDR3 in DNA: TGTGCCAGCAGCTCCAACAGGGGACTTCATAACACTGAAGCTTTCTTT. Translation: CASSSNRGLHNTEAFF.